This TCR beta chain was captured by sequencing in a study of early T cells in non-severe SARS-CoV-2 infection. At the level of the study: The authors sequenced bulk RNA from unsorted whole blood, leaving chains unpaired.

Individual cDNA molecules received unique molecular identifiers. TCRdb called the 5' RACE reads again in MiXCR, with one record for every CDR3 protein. The sample records around 39,000 distinct CDR3 sequences, about 5.2% being singletons. Between the trimmed V and J ends, which lost 3 bases and 8 bases, there was a span of 7 bases. The CDR3 runs 11 residues. CDR1 and CDR2 (germline): MGHRA, YSYEKL. Many counts were recorded for this clonotype. Its antigen remains unknown. Study conclusions and caveats: Comparison of clonotypes with VDJdb favored anti-spike CD8 responses while missing private and CD4 specificities.

This TCR derives from an adult who was a healthcare worker with PCR-confirmed SARS-CoV-2 infection or an uninfected control (not recorded which). This sequence joins TRBV4-1 and TRBJ1-1; unclear D gene. The sequencing used whole blood, collected at baseline. CDR3 in amino acids: CASSQELEAFF. DNA of the CDR3: TGCGCCAGCAGCCAGGAACTCGAAGCTTTCTTT.